The sequence of this T cell receptor (beta chain) was determined in a study of shared clonotypes between healthy human individuals. Each sorted subset replicate got 200 ng genomic DNA, tens of thousands of genomes. Profiled with immunoSEQ multiplex PCR; TCRdb holds only in-frame clones, not every one. Among under 2,500,000 clones, almost 96% were seen once, and the ten largest hold around 0.13%. HIV-negative, healthy adults without recent acute infections or vaccinations were the donors. Germline V gene data show CDR1 as SGHDT and CDR2 as YYEEEE. The J segment lost 9 bases and the V segment lost 4 bases, leaving 5 bases of the junction unmatched. This CDR3 comprises 14 residues.

This TCR came from a man aged 18 to 30 in good health. The sequenced sample was naive CD4+ T cells sorted from blood. Subset meaning: CD45RA+ positively selected. The chain recombines TRBV5-6 with TRBJ1-6, with 9 bases fitting TRBD1. The CDR3 reads CASSAGQGTSPLHF. CDR3 nucleotides: TGTGCCAGCAGCGCCGGACAGGGGACTTCACCCCTCCACTTT.